The 31 T cell receptor beta chains below come from one sample, sequenced in a study of OX40 agonist ivuxolimab in advanced cancers. Sequenced by immunoSEQ multiplex PCR; TCRdb stores in-frame clones only, minus some. Of about 68,000 clones in the sample, around four fifths were seen once. The sequencing used CD4+ or CD8+ T cells sorted from blood, collected in a trial of the OX40 agonist ivuxolimab. These receptors originate from an adult with an advanced solid tumor such as melanoma, head and neck, liver or kidney cancer.

This clone was detected a few times. This chain connects TRBV5-4 to TRBJ2-7; 10 positions agree with TRBD2. Germline CDR1 is SGHNT and CDR2 is YYREEE (reference sequence). The CDR3 contains 16 residues. J was trimmed by 3 bases and V by 4 bases; bases with no gene match: 10. The CDR3 region is CASSRKTSGDNYEQYF. In nucleotides, the CDR3 is TGTGCCAGCAGCCGTAAAACTAGCGGGGACAACTACGAGCAGTACTTC.

The rearrangement links TRBV6-1 to TRBJ2-1; D is unclear. V was cut by 1 base and J by 7 bases, with 5 bases left in between. The germline CDR1 and CDR2 sequences are MNHNS and SASEGT. CDR3 size: 12 residues. The CDR3 loop reads CASSEGRNEQFF. CDR3 DNA sequence: TGTGCCAGCAGTGAAGGGCGGAATGAGCAGTTCTTC.

This clone was counted a single time. The rearrangement joins TRBV5-1 to TRBJ2-1; D unclear. V lost 4 bases and J 5 bases, leaving 13 bases between the germline ends. This CDR3 contains 14 residues. Germline V CDR1 and CDR2: SGHRS, YFSETQ. CDR3 residues: CASSLNDVNNEQFF. CDR3 sequence (DNA): TGCGCCAGCAGCCTTAACGACGTTAACAATGAGCAGTTCTTC.

The chain employs TRBV19 and TRBJ1-1; D call uncertain. The CDR3 length is 14 residues. With 5 bases removed from V and 1 base from J, the gap between germline ends came to 11 bases. Germline V gene lookup returns CDR1 LNHDA and CDR2 SQIVND (reference sequence). CDR3: CASSPDPQNTEAFF. CDR3 coding DNA: TGTGCCAGTAGTCCGGACCCTCAGAACACTGAAGCTTTCTTT.

This clone came up a few times. The chain combines TRBV7-3 with TRBJ2-1; D remains ambiguous. There are 15 residues in the CDR3. Trimming removed 4 bases from V and 0 bases from J, with 10 bases in between. Germline lookup yields CDR1 SGHTA and CDR2 FQGTGA. This chain's CDR3 is CASSSTRSSYNEQFF. The DNA of the CDR3 is TGTGCCAGCAGCTCAACAAGGAGCTCCTACAATGAGCAGTTCTTC.

In its sample, this clone was seen once. The rearrangement links TRBV4-3 to TRBJ2-7, with D possibly being TRBD1 or TRBD2 (6 bases each). The CDR3 has 17 residues. From germline, CDR1 is LGHNA and CDR2 YSLEER. V lost 0 bases, J lost 1 base, and 16 bases lay in between. CDR3 protein: CASSQDRGTFVSYEQYF. The DNA of the CDR3 is TGCGCCAGCAGCCAAGATAGGGGGACTTTCGTATCCTACGAGCAGTACTTC.

This rearrangement joins TRBV6-5 to TRBJ1-1, with a possible D match to TRBD1 (5 bases). Trimming pared 2 bases from V and 1 base from J, leaving 8 bases between. Per the germline V gene, CDR1 is MNHEY and CDR2 is SVGAGI. The CDR3 has 14 amino acids. This CDR3 is CASSYSGGNTEAFF. In DNA form, the CDR3 reads TGTGCCAGCAGTTACAGTGGGGGGAACACTGAAGCTTTCTTT.

This chain uses TRBV7-2 with TRBJ2-7; the match to TRBD1 covers 9 bases. CDR1 is SGHTA and CDR2 is FQGNSA in the germline V gene. Germline trimming cut 5 bases from V and 3 bases from J; bases unmatched to any gene: 5. The CDR3 totals 14 residues. The CDR3 bases are TGTGCCAGCAGCCAGGGACAGGGACTCTACGAGCAGTACTTC. Translation gives CASSQGQGLYEQYF.

CDR3 amino acids: CASSVSSNNEQFF. As DNA, the CDR3 is TGTGCCAGCAGTGTGTCCAGTAACAATGAGCAGTTCTTC. This sequence joins TRBV2 and TRBJ2-1; D is uncertain. V shed 4 bases and J shed 5 bases, with 9 bases lying between them. This CDR3 comprises 13 residues. Germline-derived CDR1 and CDR2 are SNHLY and FYNNEI.

The count of this clone is one. J is TRBJ1-2 and V is TRBV19; TRBD1 is a possible D gene (5 bases). This CDR3 is 13 amino acids long. CDR1 is LNHDA and CDR2 is SQIVND in the germline V gene (reference sequence). V gave up 9 bases and J gave up 4 bases, with 15 bases separating them. The CDR3 loop is CARRQGPSYGYTF. The CDR3, as DNA: TGTGCCAGAAGGCAGGGACCTTCCTATGGCTACACCTTC.

The CDR3 sequence: CASSLPGPGEQFF. The DNA of the CDR3 is TGTGCCAGCAGTCTCCCGGGTCCGGGTGAGCAGTTCTTC. The gene calls are TRBV6-6 and TRBJ2-1; D is unclear. Germline V lookup: CDR1 MNHNY, CDR2 SVGAGI (reference sequence). The CDR3 runs to 13 residues. The V end lost 5 bases, the J end lost 9 bases, and 14 bases lay between the germline ends.

This clone has just one count. J is TRBJ1-2 and V is TRBV5-1; D perhaps matches TRBD1 (5 bases). V was clipped by 2 bases and J by 4 bases, with 15 bases between them. Germline V gene sequence: CDR1 SGHRS, CDR2 YFSETQ. The CDR3 length is 15 residues. CDR3 sequence (DNA): TGCGCCAGCAGCTTTGACGGGGCGCAGGGCTATGGCTACACCTTC. Its protein product is CASSFDGAQGYGYTF.

This chain links TRBV6-1 with TRBJ2-7, with D possibly being TRBD2 (6 bases). Germline lookup yields CDR1 MNHNS and CDR2 SASEGT. Trimming cost V 6 bases and J 4 bases, with 19 bases left between them. The CDR3 runs to 15 residues. The CDR3 protein is CASSIGGWGTYEQYV. CDR3 in DNA: TGTGCCAGCAGCATTGGAGGGTGGGGCACTTACGAGCAGTACGTC.

On this clone: At one boundary the junction diverges from the germline segment, which might be a read error. The rearrangement uses TRBV5-1 and TRBJ2-5; possibly TRBD1 or TRBD2 for D (5 bases each). CDR3 length: 15 residues. Per germline, CDR1 SGHRS and CDR2 YFSETQ. This CDR3 is CASSLRLPGQGTQYF. For the CDR3, the DNA is TGCGCCAGCAGCTTGCGACTTCCGGGGCAAGGGACCCAGTACTTC.

The CDR3 protein is CASSRQGPYGYTF. CDR3 nucleotides: TGTGCCAGTAGTAGACAGGGCCCATATGGCTACACCTTC. The chain couples TRBV19 to TRBJ1-2, with 7 bases identical to TRBD1. V gave up 4 bases and J gave up 5 bases; unmatched junction bases: 4. CDR3 length: 13 amino acids. In germline, CDR1 is LNHDA, CDR2 SQIVND (reference sequence).

This chain links TRBV5-1 with TRBJ2-5; 8 bases agree with TRBD1. The CDR3 is 16 residues long. Trimming removed 3 bases from V and 0 bases from J; junction bases left unmatched: 7. Germline V gives CDR1 SGHRS, CDR2 YFSETQ. The CDR3 DNA is TGCGCCAGCAGCTCTTGGACAGGGCCTGACCAAGAGACCCAGTACTTC. Translation: CASSSWTGPDQETQYF.

The chain joins TRBV14 to TRBJ1-3, with D perhaps TRBD1 (6 bases). V was shortened by 6 bases and J by 2 bases, with 14 bases between the two germline ends. This CDR3 has 15 residues. Per germline, CDR1 SGHDN and CDR2 FVKESK. The CDR3: CASSPTRGPGNTIYF. As DNA, the CDR3 is TGTGCCAGCAGTCCGACCAGGGGACCTGGAAACACCATATATTTT.

This chain connects TRBV28 to TRBJ2-1, with D possibly matching TRBD1 (7 bases). The CDR3 runs 15 residues. CDR1 and CDR2 (germline): MDHEN, SYDVKM. V shed 5 bases and J shed 7 bases, with 18 bases lying between them. The CDR3 DNA reads as TGTGCCAGCAGTCCCTTAGCAGGGGGGTGGAATGAGCAGTTCTTC. Translating it yields CASSPLAGGWNEQFF.

The chain employs TRBV6-4 and TRBJ2-5, with D perhaps matching TRBD1 (6 bases). CDR1 is MRHNA, CDR2 SNTAGT, per germline. Trimming took off 3 bases at V and 7 bases at J, with 12 bases between the two ends. CDR3 length: 13 residues. CDR3 coding DNA: TGTGCCAGCAGTGATTACAGGGAAGGGACCCAGTACTTC. Translation: CASSDYREGTQYF.

This chain links TRBV4-1 with TRBJ2-1, with 7 nucleotides matching TRBD2. The CDR3 is made up of 16 amino acids. V shed 0 bases, J shed 2 bases, and the junction held 4 bases outside the gene matches. The germline V gene has CDR1 MGHRA and CDR2 YSYEKL. CDR3: CASSQETTSPYNEQFF. DNA for the CDR3: TGCGCCAGCAGCCAAGAGACGACTAGCCCCTACAATGAGCAGTTCTTC.

This chain connects TRBV10-1 to TRBJ1-2, with 9 bases lining up with TRBD1. Germline V gene data show CDR1 as WNHNN and CDR2 as SYGVQD (reference sequence). Trimming cost V 3 bases and J 8 bases; bases outside gene matches: 4. This CDR3 contains 13 residues. The CDR3 DNA sequence: TGCGCCAGCAGTGATGGACAGGGGTTGGGCTACACCTTC. It specifies CASSDGQGLGYTF.

This chain uses TRBV7-9 with TRBJ2-7, with a tentative D call TRBD1 (6 bases). The CDR3 is 12 amino acids. The germline gives CDR1 SEHNR, CDR2 FQNEAQ (reference sequence). The ends were cut back, 5 bases at V and 8 bases at J, with 13 bases in the middle. The CDR3, as DNA: TGTGCCAGCAGCCACCCGACAGGAAAGCAGTACTTC. It specifies CASSHPTGKQYF. The full variable domain, in which reference TRBV7-9 and TRBJ2-7 provide the parts outside the CDR3, is DTGVSQNPRHKITKRGQNVTFRCDPISEHNRLYWYRQTLGQGPEFLTYFQNEAQLEKSRLLSDRFSAERPKGSFSTLEIQRTEQGDSAMYLCASSHPTGKQYFGPGTRLTVT.

The chain combines TRBV5-1 with TRBJ1-6; TRBD1 agrees at 7 bases. The V gene's germline CDR1 is SGHRS and CDR2 YFSETQ. The CDR3 sequence is 15 residues long. Losses at the gene ends were 0 bases for V and 5 bases for J; bases not matched to a gene: 2. Here the CDR3 reads CASSLATGNNSPLHF. The DNA of the CDR3 is TGCGCCAGCAGCTTGGCGACAGGGAATAATTCACCCCTCCACTTT.

The gene calls are TRBV19 and TRBJ2-1; D is unclear. The CDR3 has 14 residues. V was trimmed by 5 bases and J by 7 bases, leaving 15 bases between them. The germline V gene encodes CDR1 LNHDA and CDR2 SQIVND (reference sequence). CDR3 region: CASSHPGPPNEQFF. The DNA of the CDR3 is TGTGCCAGTAGTCACCCCGGGCCGCCAAATGAGCAGTTCTTC.

The chain combines TRBV7-2 with TRBJ1-1; the D gene is possibly TRBD1 (6 bases). V lost 3 bases and J lost 5, with 13 bases in between. This CDR3 is 14 amino acids long. In germline, CDR1 is SGHTA, CDR2 FQGNSA. Here the CDR3 DNA reads TGTGCCAGCAGCTTCAGCAGGGGTGGGACTGAAGCTTTCTTT. As protein: CASSFSRGGTEAFF.

This chain joins TRBV2 and TRBJ1-5; a weak D match, TRBD1 (5 bases). This CDR3 region has 15 residues. CDR1 and CDR2 from the germline V gene are SNHLY and FYNNEI. Trimming took 2 bases from V and 3 from J, leaving 11 bases between them. This chain's CDR3 is CASSELGRDNQPQHF. The CDR3 DNA sequence: TGTGCCAGCAGTGAATTGGGCAGGGACAATCAGCCCCAGCATTTT.

The chain is built from TRBV9 and TRBJ1-4; D might be TRBD1 (5 bases). The germline V gene has CDR1 SGDLS and CDR2 YYNGEE. The CDR3 has 18 amino acids. Trimming left V 1 base short and J 0 bases short, with 16 bases between. CDR3 coding DNA: TGTGCCAGCAGCGTAAGTGGCAGGGTGGTAACAACTAATGAAAAACTGTTTTTT. It encodes CASSVSGRVVTTNEKLFF.

The V call is TRBV7-2, the J call TRBJ1-2; D is uncertain. V was shortened by 1 base and J by 6 bases, with 9 bases between the two germline ends. The CDR3 spans 13 residues. The germline gives CDR1 SGHTA, CDR2 FQGNSA. CDR3 nucleotide sequence: TGTGCCAGCAGCTTAGTCAGTAGGGATGGCTACACCTTC. It translates to CASSLVSRDGYTF.

The rearrangement links TRBV7-3 to TRBJ2-1, with 9 bases matching TRBD1. The CDR3 extends over 15 amino acids. CDR1 is SGHTA and CDR2 is FQGTGA in the germline V gene. With V trimmed by 3 bases and J by 7 bases, 7 bases remained unmatched. The CDR3 region has the DNA TGTGCCAGCAGCTTCGACAGGGGGAAGGGGAATGAGCAGTTCTTC. Its translation is CASSFDRGKGNEQFF. The full variable domain, rest sourced from reference TRBV7-3 and TRBJ2-1, is GAGVSQTPSNKVTEKGKYVELRCDPISGHTALYWYRQSLGQGPEFLIYFQGTGAADDSGLPNDRFFAVRPEGSVSTLKIQRTERGDSAVYLCASSFDRGKGNEQFFGPGTRLTVL.

This chain links TRBV19 with TRBJ2-3, with D uncertain. CDR1 is LNHDA, CDR2 SQIVND, per germline (reference sequence). The CDR3 is 13 amino acids. V dropped 3 bases and J dropped 1 base, with 5 bases sitting between them. The CDR3 nucleotides read TGTGCCAGTAGTATTCTCCGCACAGATACGCAGTATTTT. Translated: CASSILRTDTQYF.

CDR3 residues: CASSLVGQMNTEAFF. The CDR3 DNA sequence: TGTGCCAGCAGCCTCGTGGGGCAGATGAACACTGAAGCTTTCTTT. J is TRBJ1-1 and V is TRBV7-2, with D perhaps matching TRBD1 (5 bases). This CDR3 has 15 residues. The V gene's germline CDR1 is SGHTA and CDR2 FQGNSA. Trimming stripped 5 bases from V and 0 bases from J, with 13 bases between. Filled out from reference TRBV7-2 and TRBJ1-1, the complete variable domain reads GAGVSQSPSNKVTEKGKDVELRCDPISGHTALYWYRQSLGQGLEFLIYFQGNSAPDKSGLPSDRFSAERTGGSVSTLTIQRTQQEDSAVYLCASSLVGQMNTEAFFGQGTRLTVV.